A selection of T cell receptor beta chains follows, all from one sample in a study of blood T cell repertoires in COVID-19. Profiling relied on immunoSEQ multiplex PCR, and the TCRdb table lists in-frame clones only, not all of them. The table includes a few hundred thousand clones, approximately 80% detected once. The specimen was peripheral blood. The receptors derive from a woman in her forties who had recovered from COVID-19. The CDR3 runs from the conserved cysteine through the conserved F or W. A D gene is named only where the DNA matches it firmly. Size is stated for part of the rows, as once, few or many counts, or as a class when the clone is expanded.

size: once
J: TRBJ1-4
D: NA
V: TRBV4-3
DNA: TGCGCCAGCAGCCAAGGGCCCATCCCCAATGAAAAACTGTTTTTT
CDR3: CASSQGPIPNEKLFF

size: NA
J: TRBJ2-2
D: TRBD2
V: TRBV11-2
DNA: TGTGCCAGCAGCTTACTAGCGGGCGCTAACACCGGGGAGCTGTTTTTT
CDR3: CASSLLAGANTGELFF

size: few
J: TRBJ1-1
D: TRBD1
V: TRBV10-3
DNA: TGTGCCACCCGGGACAGGGAGAACACTGAAGCTTTCTTT
CDR3: CATRDRENTEAFF

size: NA
J: TRBJ1-5
D: NA
V: TRBV12-3/TRBV12-4
DNA: TGTGCCAGCGCCAGGGTCCGGCAGCCCCAGCATTTT
CDR3: CASARVRQPQHF

size: NA
J: TRBJ2-1
D: TRBD1
V: TRBV29-1
DNA: TGCAGCGTTCACCCCCAGGGGGCTTACAATGAGCAGTTCTTC
CDR3: CSVHPQGAYNEQFF

size: NA
J: TRBJ2-7
D: TRBD1
V: TRBV30
DNA: TGTGCCTGGAGGCGGACAGGCCCGGGGGAGCAGTACTTC
CDR3: CAWRRTGPGEQYF

size: NA
J: TRBJ2-5
D: TRBD2
V: TRBV5-5
DNA: TGTGCCAGCAGCTTGGCCGGCGGGGGGGCAGGTCTCGGAGAGACCCAGTACTTC
CDR3: CASSLAGGGAGLGETQYF

size: NA
J: TRBJ2-7
D: NA
V: TRBV7-9
DNA: TGTGCCAGTTCCCTGGACAGCCACGAGCAGTACTTC
CDR3: CASSLDSHEQYF

size: NA
J: TRBJ2-2
D: NA
V: TRBV3-1/TRBV3-2
DNA: TGTGCCAGCAGCCAAGGAGCAGCGGGTAACACCGGGGAGCTGTTTTTT
CDR3: CASSQGAAGNTGELFF

size: NA
J: TRBJ2-1
D: TRBD1
V: TRBV6-2/TRBV6-3
DNA: TGTGCCAGCAGTTCCCCGGGACAGGGGGTCAATGAGCAGTTCTTC
CDR3: CASSSPGQGVNEQFF

size: NA
J: TRBJ1-2
D: TRBD1
V: TRBV18
DNA: TGTGCCAGCTCACCCGGACAGGACTATGGCTACACCTTC
CDR3: CASSPGQDYGYTF

size: NA
J: TRBJ2-2
D: NA
V: TRBV3-1/TRBV3-2
DNA: TGTGCCAGTAACTTCGGGGGACTCATAGGGGAGCTGTTTTTT
CDR3: CASNFGGLIGELFF

size: NA
J: TRBJ2-7
D: NA
V: TRBV6-2/TRBV6-3
DNA: TGTGCCAGCAGTTACGGAGATGAGCAGTACTTC
CDR3: CASSYGDEQYF

size: NA
J: TRBJ2-7
D: NA
V: TRBV7-2
DNA: TGTGCCAGCAGCTTAGTTTGGCCTGACGAGCAGTACTTC
CDR3: CASSLVWPDEQYF

size: NA
J: TRBJ1-6
D: NA
V: TRBV6-6
DNA: TGTGCCAGCAGCTACTGGCGGGGTTCCTATAATTCACCCCTCCACTTT
CDR3: CASSYWRGSYNSPLHF